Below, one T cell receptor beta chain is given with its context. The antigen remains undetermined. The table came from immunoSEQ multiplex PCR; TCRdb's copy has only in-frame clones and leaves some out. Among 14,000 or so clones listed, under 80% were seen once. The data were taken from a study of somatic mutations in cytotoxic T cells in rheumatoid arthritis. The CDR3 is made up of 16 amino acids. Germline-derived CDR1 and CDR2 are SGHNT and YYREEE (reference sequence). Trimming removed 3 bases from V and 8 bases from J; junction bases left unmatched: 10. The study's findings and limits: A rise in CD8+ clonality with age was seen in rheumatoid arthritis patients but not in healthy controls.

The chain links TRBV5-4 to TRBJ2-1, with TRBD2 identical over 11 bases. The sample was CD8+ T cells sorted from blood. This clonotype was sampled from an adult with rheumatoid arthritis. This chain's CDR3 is CASSSPLAGGLHEQFF. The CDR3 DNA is TGTGCCAGCAGCTCGCCGTTAGCGGGGGGGCTCCATGAGCAGTTCTTC.